This TCR beta chain was documented in a study of shared clonotypes between healthy human individuals (dated by TCRdb to about 2020). Broadly, across the study: The cohort included three men and a couple of women between 18 and 49 years of age. Per donor, three plates each were used for CD4 naive and CD4 memory, two for CD8 naive, and one for CD8 memory. The study deeply sequenced blood TCR repertoires of five healthy adults to estimate repertoire size and the extent of clonotype sharing between individuals. Different laboratories and diverse techniques were used to prepare libraries and sequence TCR repertoires, to increase sequencing depth and limit assay-specific biases. Each donor's leukapheresis produced roughly between roughly 0.85 and 9 billion PBMCs. What the study reported, not specific to this receptor: Compared with non-shared clonotypes, clonotypes shared by all four sorted-subset donors had higher generation probabilities. Even with the large sequencing depth, rarefaction of the sorted-subset datasets indicated that sequencing was incomplete. Naive subsets generally had larger estimated clonotype richness than memory subsets. When several donors were compared, the shared fraction of clonotypes was about 5.5% for naive CD4, 3% to 4% for naive CD8, 2.3% for memory CD4, and 0.4% for memory CD8. Sampling was restricted to blood, and TCR repertoires in tissue are likely to differ from TCR repertoires in blood. The genetic and exposure-history diversity represented was limited by the small number of donors. Pairwise subsampling led to the expectation that sequencing depth would affect the degree of clonotype sharing among donors.

The CDR3 starts with the cysteine, ends with the phenylalanine, and has 13 residues. The read is trimmed to its CDR3 DNA, 39 bases read in frame from base 1. CDR1 and CDR2, looked up from the germline V gene, are SGDLS and YYNGEE. Trimming takes 3 bases from V and 4 bases from J, and the germline ends sit 5 bases apart. Using the deep immunoSEQ assay, TCR CDR3 regions were amplified from genomic DNA by multiplex PCR. Genomic DNA extracted from each cell subset was distributed evenly over all wells of several immunoSEQ 96-well plates, and each plate served as one replicate. Each replicate PCR for sorted subsets received approximately 200 ng genomic DNA, equal to some 32,000 T cell genomes. Purified libraries were quantified with a Qubit 3.0 fluorometer, sized on a Bioanalyzer 2100, and re-quantified with the KAPA Library Quantification kit. Every immunoSEQ 96-well plate was sequenced on a dedicated single-read 150-cycle Illumina NextSeq 550 flow cell. From the authors' description of their analysis: Because only junctional sequences without quality scores were contained in the immunoSEQ output, filtering matching that applied to full-length reads could not be performed. Sequences were annotated with PyIR, a Python wrapper for IgBLAST v1.9, using IMGT germline references to assign V/J genes and CDR3. Any read was removed if the V/J assignment was weak (E-value above 1e-6), the CDR3 was missing, or the read contained stop codons, out-of-frame junctions, or ambiguous translated residues. V3J clonotypes were defined as sequences sharing the same inferred V gene, J gene, and CDR3 amino acid sequence. Percentage overlap between repertoires was computed as shared unique clonotypes divided by the size of the smaller repertoire. Three approaches were used to assess repertoire richness: RTK rarefaction, the Chao1 estimator, and Recon v2.1 estimates of unobserved clonotypes. Generation probabilities were computed with OLGA for all TCRbeta clonotypes obtained by the gDNA method from a few donors. Imported from immuneACCESS, the table was reduced by TCRdb to in-frame sequences with V and J called. These copies leave out some clones; in studies compared against another copy, an unresolved V gene accounts for under half, and the cause of the remainder is not known. That table furnishes V, J and clone size, whereas the DNA furnished D and trimming. The sample table shows millions of clones, and 95% are seen once. Of the sample, 0.13% falls within the top ten clones.

Healthy HIV-negative adults with no recently reported acute infections or vaccinations were included as donors. Every donor was a Caucasian adult living in Nashville, Tennessee, USA. CD4+ T cells were enriched by magnetic negative selection; naive cells were then positively selected on CD45RA, and the negative fraction formed the memory subset. Blood was obtained by leukapheresis, after which PBMCs were separated by Ficoll-Histopaque density gradient centrifugation and cryopreserved in liquid nitrogen vapor phase. Analytical flow cytometry was used to check the purity and quantity of every magnetically sorted T cell population. Genomic DNA was isolated from each sorted fraction and quantified by UV absorbance on a Nanodrop 2000c. Turning to this clone: Its antigen is currently not known. Base qualities are missing; no much larger clone stands one base away. This specimen includes other DNA sequences encoding the same CDR3.

The sample comprised naive CD4+ T cells sorted from blood. This specimen's cell subset or site label, interpreted: CD45RA+ positively selected. The clonotype originates from a man between 18 and 35 years old in good health. The V gene is TRBV9 and the J gene is TRBJ1-6; a confident D gene designation cannot be given. The CDR3 sequence is CASSAGYNSPLHF. The DNA is as follows: TGTGCCAGCAGCGCGGGGTATAATTCACCCCTCCACTTT.